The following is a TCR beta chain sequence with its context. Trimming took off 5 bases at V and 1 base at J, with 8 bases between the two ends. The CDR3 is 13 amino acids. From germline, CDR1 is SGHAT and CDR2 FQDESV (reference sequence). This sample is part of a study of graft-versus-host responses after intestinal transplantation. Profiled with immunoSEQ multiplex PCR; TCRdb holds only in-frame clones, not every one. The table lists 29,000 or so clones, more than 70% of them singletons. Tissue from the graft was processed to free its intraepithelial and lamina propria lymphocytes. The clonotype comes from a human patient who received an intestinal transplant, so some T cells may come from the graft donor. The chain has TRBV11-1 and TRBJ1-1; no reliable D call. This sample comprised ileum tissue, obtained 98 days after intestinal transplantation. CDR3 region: CASSHPGNTEAFF. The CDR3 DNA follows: TGTGCCAGCAGCCACCCAGGGAACACTGAAGCTTTCTTT. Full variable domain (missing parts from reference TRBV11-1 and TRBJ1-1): EAEVAQSPRYKITEKSQAVAFWCDPISGHATLYWYRQILGQGPELLVQFQDESVVDDSQLPKDRFSAERLKGVDSTLKIQPAELGDSAMYLCASSHPGNTEAFFGQGTRLTVV.